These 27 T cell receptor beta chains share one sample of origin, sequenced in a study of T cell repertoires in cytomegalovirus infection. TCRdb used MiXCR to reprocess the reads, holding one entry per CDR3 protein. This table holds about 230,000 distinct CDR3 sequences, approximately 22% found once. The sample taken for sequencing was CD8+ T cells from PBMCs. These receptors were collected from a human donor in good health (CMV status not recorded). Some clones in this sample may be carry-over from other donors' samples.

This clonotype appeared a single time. Written as DNA, the CDR3 is TGTGCCAGCAGTTACTCGAGTACGGGACTCTACAATGAGCAGTTCTTC. Amino acid sequence: CASSYSSTGLYNEQFF. J is TRBJ2-1 and V is TRBV6-2 or TRBV6-3; a weak D match, TRBD2 (6 bases). This CDR3 spans 16 amino acids. V was cut by 0 bases and J by 3 bases, with 12 bases left in between. Looked up from germline, CDR1 is MNHEY and CDR2 is SVGEGT.

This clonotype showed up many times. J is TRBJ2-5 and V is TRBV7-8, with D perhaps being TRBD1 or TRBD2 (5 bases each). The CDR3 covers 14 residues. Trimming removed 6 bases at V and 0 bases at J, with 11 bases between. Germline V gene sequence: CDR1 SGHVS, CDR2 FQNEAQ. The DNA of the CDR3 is TGTGCCAGCAGGACTGAGGGGTACCAAGAGACCCAGTACTTC. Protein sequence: CASRTEGYQETQYF.

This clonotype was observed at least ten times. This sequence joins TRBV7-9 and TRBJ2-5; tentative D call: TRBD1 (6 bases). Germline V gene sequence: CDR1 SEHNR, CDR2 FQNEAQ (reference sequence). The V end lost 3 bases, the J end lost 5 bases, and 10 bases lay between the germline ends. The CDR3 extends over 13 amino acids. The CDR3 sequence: CASSLSGDETQYF. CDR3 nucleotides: TGTGCCAGCAGCTTGTCAGGGGACGAGACCCAGTACTTC.

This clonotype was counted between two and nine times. This chain's CDR3 is CASSPDDGFYEQYF. Written as DNA, the CDR3 is TGTGCCAGCAGCCCAGACGACGGATTCTACGAGCAGTACTTC. The V gene is TRBV5-5, the J gene TRBJ2-7; D call uncertain. In germline, CDR1 is SGHKS, CDR2 YYEKEE (reference sequence). Trimming removed 4 bases from V and 3 bases from J, with 14 bases in between. There are 14 residues in the CDR3.

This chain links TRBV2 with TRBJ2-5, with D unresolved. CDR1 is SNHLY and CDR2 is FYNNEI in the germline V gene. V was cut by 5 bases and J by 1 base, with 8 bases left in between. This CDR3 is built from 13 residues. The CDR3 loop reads CASSRRRQETQYF. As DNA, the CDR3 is TGTGCCAGCAGTAGGCGGCGCCAAGAGACCCAGTACTTC.

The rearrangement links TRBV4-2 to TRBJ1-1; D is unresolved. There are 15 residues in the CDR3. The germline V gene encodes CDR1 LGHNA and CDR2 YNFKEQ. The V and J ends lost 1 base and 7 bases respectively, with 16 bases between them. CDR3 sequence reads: CASSQVGDSRGEAFF. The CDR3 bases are TGTGCCAGCAGCCAAGTGGGTGACTCGCGGGGTGAAGCTTTCTTT.

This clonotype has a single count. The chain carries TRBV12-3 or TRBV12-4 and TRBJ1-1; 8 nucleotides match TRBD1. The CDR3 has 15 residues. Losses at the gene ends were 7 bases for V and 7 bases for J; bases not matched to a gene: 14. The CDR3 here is CASTKGQGFAREAFF. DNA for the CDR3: TGTGCCAGCACCAAAGGACAGGGTTTCGCCCGTGAAGCTTTCTTT.

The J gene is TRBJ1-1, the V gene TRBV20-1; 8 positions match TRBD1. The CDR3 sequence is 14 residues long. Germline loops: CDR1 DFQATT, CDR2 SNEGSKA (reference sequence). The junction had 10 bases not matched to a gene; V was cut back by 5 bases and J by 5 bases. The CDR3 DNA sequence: TGCAGTGCTGTCCCTCAGGGGGCCGGGACTGAAGCTTTCTTT. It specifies CSAVPQGAGTEAFF.

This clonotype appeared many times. CDR3: CASSLSGNEQFF. The CDR3 DNA reads as TGTGCCAGCAGCTTATCCGGGAATGAGCAGTTCTTC. This chain connects TRBV7-9 to TRBJ2-1; D is ambiguous. V lost 2 bases, J lost 7 bases, and 6 bases lay in between. The CDR3 has 12 amino acids. Germline loops: CDR1 SEHNR, CDR2 FQNEAQ (reference sequence).

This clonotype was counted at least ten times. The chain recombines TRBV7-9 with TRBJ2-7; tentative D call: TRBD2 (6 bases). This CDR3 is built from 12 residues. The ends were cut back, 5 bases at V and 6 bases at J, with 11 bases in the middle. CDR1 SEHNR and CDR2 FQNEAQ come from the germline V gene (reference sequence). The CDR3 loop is CASSLLASEQYF. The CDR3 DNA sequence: TGTGCCAGCAGCCTACTAGCTTCCGAGCAGTACTTC.

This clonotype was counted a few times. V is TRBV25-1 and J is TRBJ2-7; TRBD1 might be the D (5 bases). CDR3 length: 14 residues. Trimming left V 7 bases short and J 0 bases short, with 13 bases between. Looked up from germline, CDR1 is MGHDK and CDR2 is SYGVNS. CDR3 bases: TGTGCCAGCACCGCCCTTGACAGCTCCTACGAGCAGTACTTC. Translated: CASTALDSSYEQYF.

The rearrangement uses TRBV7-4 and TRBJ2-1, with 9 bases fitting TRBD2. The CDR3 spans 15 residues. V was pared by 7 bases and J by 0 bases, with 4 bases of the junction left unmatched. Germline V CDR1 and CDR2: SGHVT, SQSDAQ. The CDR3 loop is CASNSGGSSYNEQFF. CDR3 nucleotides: TGTGCCAGCAATAGCGGGGGAAGCTCCTACAATGAGCAGTTCTTC.

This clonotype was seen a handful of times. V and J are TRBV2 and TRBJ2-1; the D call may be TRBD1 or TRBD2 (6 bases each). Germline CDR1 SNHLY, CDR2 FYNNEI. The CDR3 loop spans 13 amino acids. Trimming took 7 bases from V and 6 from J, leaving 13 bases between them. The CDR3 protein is CASNGGPANEQFF. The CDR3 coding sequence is TGTGCCAGCAACGGGGGCCCGGCCAATGAGCAGTTCTTC.

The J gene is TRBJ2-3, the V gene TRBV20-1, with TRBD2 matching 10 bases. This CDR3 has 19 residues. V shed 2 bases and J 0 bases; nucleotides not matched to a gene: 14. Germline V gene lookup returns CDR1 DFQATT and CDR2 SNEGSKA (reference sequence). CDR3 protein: CSARPLAGGLTYSTDTQYF. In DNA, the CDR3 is TGCAGTGCTAGACCTTTAGCGGGGGGCTTGACATATAGCACAGATACGCAGTATTTT.

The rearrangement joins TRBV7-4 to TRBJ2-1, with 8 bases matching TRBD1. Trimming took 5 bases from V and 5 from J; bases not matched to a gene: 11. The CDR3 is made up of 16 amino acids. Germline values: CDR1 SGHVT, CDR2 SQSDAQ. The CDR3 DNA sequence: TGTGCCAGCAGCCTACCAGGGGGCCCAAGAGACAATGAGCAGTTCTTC. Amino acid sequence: CASSLPGGPRDNEQFF.

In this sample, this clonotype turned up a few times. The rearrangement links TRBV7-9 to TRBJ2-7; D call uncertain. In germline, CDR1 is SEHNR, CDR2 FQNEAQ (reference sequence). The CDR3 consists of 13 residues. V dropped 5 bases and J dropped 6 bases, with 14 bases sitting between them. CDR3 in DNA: TGTGCCAGCAGCCTTGGACCCTACAGCGAGCAGTACTTC. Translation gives CASSLGPYSEQYF.

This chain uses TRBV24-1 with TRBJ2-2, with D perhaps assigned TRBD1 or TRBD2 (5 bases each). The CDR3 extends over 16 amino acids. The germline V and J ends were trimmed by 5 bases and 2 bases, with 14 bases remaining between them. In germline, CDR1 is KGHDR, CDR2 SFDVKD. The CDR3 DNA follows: TGTGCCACCAGTGCTCGGGACGCAGGTAACACCGGGGAGCTGTTTTTT. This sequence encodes CATSARDAGNTGELFF.

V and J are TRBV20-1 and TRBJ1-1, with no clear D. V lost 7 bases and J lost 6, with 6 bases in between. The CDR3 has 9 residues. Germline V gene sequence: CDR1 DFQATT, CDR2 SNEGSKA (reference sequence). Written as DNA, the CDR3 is TGCAGTGAGGATTCTGAAGCTTTCTTT. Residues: CSEDSEAFF.

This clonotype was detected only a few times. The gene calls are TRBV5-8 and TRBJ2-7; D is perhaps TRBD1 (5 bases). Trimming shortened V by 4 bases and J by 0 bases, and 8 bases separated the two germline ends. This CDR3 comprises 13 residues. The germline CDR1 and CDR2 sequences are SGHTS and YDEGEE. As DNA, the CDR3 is TGTGCCAGCAGCGTGGACAACTCCTACGAGCAGTACTTC. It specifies CASSVDNSYEQYF.

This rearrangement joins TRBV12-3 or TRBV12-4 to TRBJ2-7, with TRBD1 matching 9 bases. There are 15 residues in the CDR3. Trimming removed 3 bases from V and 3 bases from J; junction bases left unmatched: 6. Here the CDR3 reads CASSLAGQGNYEQYF. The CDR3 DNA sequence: TGTGCCAGCAGTTTGGCGGGACAGGGAAACTACGAGCAGTACTTC.

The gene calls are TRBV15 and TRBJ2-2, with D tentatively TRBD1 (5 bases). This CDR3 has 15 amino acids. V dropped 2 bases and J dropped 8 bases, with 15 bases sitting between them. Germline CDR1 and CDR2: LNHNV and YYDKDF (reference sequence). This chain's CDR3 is CATSRPYKGPGELFF. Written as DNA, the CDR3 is TGTGCCACCAGCAGACCCTACAAGGGGCCTGGGGAGCTGTTTTTT.

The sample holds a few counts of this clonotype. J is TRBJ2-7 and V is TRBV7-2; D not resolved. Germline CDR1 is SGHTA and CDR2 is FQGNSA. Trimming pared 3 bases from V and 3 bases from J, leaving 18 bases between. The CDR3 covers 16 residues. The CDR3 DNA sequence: TGTGCCAGCAGCTTCATCAGGCAGGAAGTTATCTACGAGCAGTACTTC. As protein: CASSFIRQEVIYEQYF. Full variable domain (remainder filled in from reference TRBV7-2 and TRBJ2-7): GAGVSQSPSNKVTEKGKDVELRCDPISGHTALYWYRQSLGQGLEFLIYFQGNSAPDKSGLPSDRFSAERTGGSVSTLTIQRTQQEDSAVYLCASSFIRQEVIYEQYFGPGTRLTVT.

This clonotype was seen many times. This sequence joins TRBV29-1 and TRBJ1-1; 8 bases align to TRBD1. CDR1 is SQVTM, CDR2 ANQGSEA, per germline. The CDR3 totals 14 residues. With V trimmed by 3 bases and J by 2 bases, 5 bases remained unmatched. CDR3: CSVDWTGTNTEAFF. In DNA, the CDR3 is TGCAGCGTTGACTGGACAGGGACTAACACTGAAGCTTTCTTT. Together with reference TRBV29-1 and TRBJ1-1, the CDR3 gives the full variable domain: SAVISQKPSRDICQRGTSLTIQCQVDSQVTMMFWYRQQPGQSLTLIATANQGSEATYESGFVIDKFPISRPNLTFSTLTVSNMSPEDSSIYLCSVDWTGTNTEAFFGQGTRLTVV.

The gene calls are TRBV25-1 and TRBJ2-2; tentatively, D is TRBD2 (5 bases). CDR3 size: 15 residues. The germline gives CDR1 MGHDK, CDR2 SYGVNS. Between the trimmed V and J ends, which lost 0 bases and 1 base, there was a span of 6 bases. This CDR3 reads CASSEYEGNTGELFF. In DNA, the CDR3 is TGTGCCAGCAGTGAATATGAGGGGAACACCGGGGAGCTGTTTTTT.

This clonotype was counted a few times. This CDR3 is CASSVPGSIGYTF. In DNA, the CDR3 is TGCGCCAGCAGCGTACCAGGGAGTATCGGCTACACCTTC. The gene calls are TRBV4-1 and TRBJ1-2; possible D gene TRBD1, 5 bases. The CDR3 covers 13 residues. Germline CDR1 MGHRA, CDR2 YSYEKL. V lost 5 bases and J lost 8, with 15 bases in between.

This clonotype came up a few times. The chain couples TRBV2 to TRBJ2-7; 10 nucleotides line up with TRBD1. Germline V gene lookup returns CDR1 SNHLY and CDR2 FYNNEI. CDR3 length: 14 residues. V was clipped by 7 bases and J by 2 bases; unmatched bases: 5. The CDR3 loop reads CASNRQGATYEQYF. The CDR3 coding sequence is TGTGCCAGCAACAGACAGGGGGCCACCTACGAGCAGTACTTC.

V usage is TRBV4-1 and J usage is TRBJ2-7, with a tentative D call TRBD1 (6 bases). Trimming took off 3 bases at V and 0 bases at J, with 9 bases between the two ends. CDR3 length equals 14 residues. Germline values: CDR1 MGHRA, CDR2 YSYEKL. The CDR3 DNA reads TGCGCCAGCAGCCACACAGGGACCTCCTACGAGCAGTACTTC. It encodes CASSHTGTSYEQYF.